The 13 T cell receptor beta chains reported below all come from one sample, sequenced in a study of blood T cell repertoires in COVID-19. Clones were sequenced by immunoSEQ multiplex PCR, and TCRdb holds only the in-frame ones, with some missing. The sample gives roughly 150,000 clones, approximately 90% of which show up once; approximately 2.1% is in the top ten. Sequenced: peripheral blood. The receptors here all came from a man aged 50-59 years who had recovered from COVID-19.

The CDR3 DNA sequence: TGTGCCAGCAGTTTAAGAGTACAAGAGACCCAGTACTTC. As protein: CASSLRVQETQYF. The gene calls are TRBV27 and TRBJ2-5; D not resolved. V gave up 2 bases and J gave up 2 bases, with 6 bases separating them. CDR1 and CDR2 (germline): MNHEY, SMNVEV (reference sequence). This CDR3 has 13 residues.

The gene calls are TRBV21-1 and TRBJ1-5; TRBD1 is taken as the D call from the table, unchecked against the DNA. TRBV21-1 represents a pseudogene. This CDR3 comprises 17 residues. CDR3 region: CASSPEGTTGGNQPQHF. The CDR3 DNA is TGTGCCAGCAGCCCCGAAGGAACTACAGGGGGCAATCAGCCCCAGCATTTT.

The CDR3 DNA follows: TGTGCCAGCAGTTACCTAGGGGGGGCTGGAGAGCAGTACTTC. Protein: CASSYLGGAGEQYF. The chain couples TRBV6-5 to TRBJ2-7; possibly TRBD2 for D (7 bases). Germline V gives CDR1 MNHEY, CDR2 SVGAGI. Trimming removed 2 bases at V and 7 bases at J, with 15 bases between. This CDR3 contains 14 residues.

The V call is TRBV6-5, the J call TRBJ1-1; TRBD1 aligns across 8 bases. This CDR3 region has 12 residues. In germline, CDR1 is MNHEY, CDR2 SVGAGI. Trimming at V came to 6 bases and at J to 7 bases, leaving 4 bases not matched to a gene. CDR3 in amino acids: CASSRTGIEAFF. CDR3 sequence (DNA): TGTGCCAGCAGCCGGACAGGGATTGAAGCTTTCTTT.

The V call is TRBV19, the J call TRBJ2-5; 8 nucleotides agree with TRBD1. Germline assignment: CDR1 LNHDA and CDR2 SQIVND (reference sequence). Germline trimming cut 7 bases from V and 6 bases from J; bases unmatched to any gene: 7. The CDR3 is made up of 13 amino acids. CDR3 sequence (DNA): TGTGCCAGTATTGACAGGGGAGTGCAGACCCAGTACTTC. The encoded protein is CASIDRGVQTQYF. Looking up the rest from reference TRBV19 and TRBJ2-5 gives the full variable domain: DGGITQSPKYLFRKEGQNVTLSCEQNLNHDAMYWYRQDPGQGLRLIYYSQIVNDFQKGDIAEGYSVSREKKESFPLTVTSAQKNPTAFYLCASIDRGVQTQYFGPGTRLLVL.

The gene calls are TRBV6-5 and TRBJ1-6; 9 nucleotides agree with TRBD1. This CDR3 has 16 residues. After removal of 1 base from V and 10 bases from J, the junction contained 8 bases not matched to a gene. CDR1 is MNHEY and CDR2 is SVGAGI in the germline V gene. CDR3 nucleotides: TGTGCCAGCAGTTACTTGGGCGGGACAGGGAAATCACCCCTCCACTTT. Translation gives CASSYLGGTGKSPLHF.

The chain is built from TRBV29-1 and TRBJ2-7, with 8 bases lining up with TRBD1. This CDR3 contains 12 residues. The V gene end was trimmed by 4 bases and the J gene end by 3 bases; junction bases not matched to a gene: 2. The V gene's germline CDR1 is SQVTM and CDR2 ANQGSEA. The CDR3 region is CSVGTGGYEQYF. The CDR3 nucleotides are TGCAGCGTTGGTACAGGGGGCTACGAGCAGTACTTC.

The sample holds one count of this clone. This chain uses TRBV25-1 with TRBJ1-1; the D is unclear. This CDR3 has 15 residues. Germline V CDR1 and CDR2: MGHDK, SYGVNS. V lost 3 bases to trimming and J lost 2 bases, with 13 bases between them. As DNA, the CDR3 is TGTGCCAGCAGTGACAAAGCGGGGTTTAACACTGAAGCTTTCTTT. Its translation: CASSDKAGFNTEAFF. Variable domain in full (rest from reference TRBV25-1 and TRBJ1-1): EADIYQTPRYLVIGTGKKITLECSQTMGHDKMYWYQQDPGMELHLIHYSYGVNSTEKGDLSSESTVSRIRTEHFPLTLESARPSHTSQYLCASSDKAGFNTEAFFGQGTRLTVV.

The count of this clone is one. The CDR3 sequence: CASRQGAGYGYTF. CDR3 coding DNA: TGTGCCAGCAGACAGGGGGCAGGCTATGGCTACACCTTC. V is TRBV28 and J is TRBJ1-2; 9 bases align to TRBD1. CDR3 size: 13 residues. CDR1 and CDR2 (germline): MDHEN, SYDVKM. The trim removed 6 bases at V and 4 bases at J, leaving 3 bases unmatched.

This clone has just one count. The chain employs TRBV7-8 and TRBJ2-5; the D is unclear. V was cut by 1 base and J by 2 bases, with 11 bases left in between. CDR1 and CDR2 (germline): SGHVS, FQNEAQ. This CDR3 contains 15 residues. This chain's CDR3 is CASSLGIGHQETQYF. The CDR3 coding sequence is TGTGCCAGCAGCTTAGGAATTGGCCATCAAGAGACCCAGTACTTC.

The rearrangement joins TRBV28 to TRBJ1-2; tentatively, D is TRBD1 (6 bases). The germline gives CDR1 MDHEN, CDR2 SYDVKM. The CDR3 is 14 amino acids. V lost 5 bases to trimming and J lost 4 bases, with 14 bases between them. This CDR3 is CASSPAGDVYGYTF. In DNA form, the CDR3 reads TGTGCCAGCAGTCCCGCAGGGGACGTCTATGGCTACACCTTC.

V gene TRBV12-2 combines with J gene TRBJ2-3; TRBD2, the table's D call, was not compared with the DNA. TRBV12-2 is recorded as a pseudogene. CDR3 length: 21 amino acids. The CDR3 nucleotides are TGTGCAAGTCGCTCTATGTTGACTAGCGGGGGGCTGATACTCTATGGAGATACGCAGTATTTT. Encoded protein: CASRSMLTSGGLILYGDTQYF.

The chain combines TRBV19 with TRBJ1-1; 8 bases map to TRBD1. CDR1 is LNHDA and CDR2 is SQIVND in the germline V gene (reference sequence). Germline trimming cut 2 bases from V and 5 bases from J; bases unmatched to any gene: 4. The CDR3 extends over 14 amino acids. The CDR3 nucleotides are TGTGCCAGTAGTATACAGGGGGCTGTAACTGAAGCTTTCTTT. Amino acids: CASSIQGAVTEAFF.